This T cell receptor beta chain was captured in a study of cytomegalovirus exposure and HLA in healthy donors. Details on this clone: Its matching antigen is unknown.

Findings and caveats of the study: Association of a missense DCLRE1C variant with TCR beta V- and J-gene trimming was reported in a later analysis. An analysis that was carried out later associated about 17,000 TCR beta sequences with HLA alleles at 0.05 false discovery rate. Indistinguishability led to the exclusion of some V segments, TRBV6-2 and TRBV6-3 included.

CDR3 length equals 15 residues. The J segment lost 7 bases and the V segment lost 1 base, leaving 1 base of the junction unmatched. From germline, CDR1 is SGHVS and CDR2 FNYEAQ. 13 Jbeta primers and 60 Vbeta primers were used for the PCR. Data came from immunoSEQ multiplex PCR; TCRdb stores just in-frame clones and leaves some out. Among around 150,000 clones, less than 90% were seen once, and the ten largest hold roughly 6.3%. The source of this sequence is a male donor in good health and CMV-seropositive. The sequencing input was PBMCs. V gene TRBV7-6 combines with J gene TRBJ2-5, with TRBD2 identical over 15 bases. The CDR3 DNA follows: TGTGCCAGCAGCTTAGGGACTAGCGGGAGGGGGACCCAGTACTTC. Residues: CASSLGTSGRGTQYF.